These T cell receptor beta chains were read from a single sample in a study of CD4 T cells in relation to SARS-CoV-2 and coronaviruses. The repertoire was sequenced with immunoSEQ multiplex PCR; TCRdb's copy has only in-frame clones and lacks some. The data hold roughly 28,000 clones, with around 73% observed a single time. These receptors have no known antigen. What was sequenced was CD4+ T cells from PBMCs, cultured in vitro. These receptors were obtained from a human donor in good health. Each CDR3 is given with its conserved first and last residue. D genes are given only for firm matches. The size field is filled for only some rows; it gives once, few, many or a size class.

v_gene	d_gene	j_gene	abundance	CDR3aa	CDR3nt
TRBV19	.	TRBJ1-4	.	CASSITATNEKLFF	TGTGCCAGTAGTATAACTGCAACTAATGAAAAACTGTTTTTT
TRBV5-1	TRBD2	TRBJ2-3	.	CASSTTGSGGATDTQYF	TGCGCCAGCAGCACGACGGGGAGCGGGGGGGCGACAGATACGCAGTATTTT
TRBV6-2/TRBV6-3	.	TRBJ2-7	.	CASTPIGGYEQYF	TGTGCCAGCACCCCCATAGGGGGCTACGAGCAGTACTTC
TRBV7-2	.	TRBJ1-1	.	CASSLDPNTEAFF	TGTGCCAGCAGCTTAGACCCGAACACTGAAGCTTTCTTT
TRBV30	.	TRBJ2-4	.	CAWSLFGGQNIQYF	TGTGCCTGGAGTTTATTCGGAGGGCAAAACATTCAGTACTTC
TRBV9	TRBD1	TRBJ1-2	.	CASSVTGEGYGYTF	TGTGCCAGCAGCGTGACAGGGGAGGGCTATGGCTACACCTTC
TRBV5-1	TRBD1	TRBJ2-2	.	CASSLHSWTGTGELFF	TGCGCCAGCAGCTTGCATTCTTGGACAGGGACCGGGGAGCTGTTTTTT
TRBV25-1	.	TRBJ2-3	few	CASSGTVIGTDTQYF	TGTGCCAGCAGTGGGACAGTTATAGGCACAGATACGCAGTATTTT
TRBV5-4	TRBD2	TRBJ2-1	.	CASSSTAGGSYNEQFF	TGTGCCAGCAGCAGTACCGCGGGGGGCTCCTACAATGAGCAGTTCTTC
TRBV7-9	TRBD1	TRBJ1-2	.	CASSLDRDYGYTF	TGTGCCAGCAGCCTGGACAGGGACTATGGCTACACCTTC
TRBV9	.	TRBJ1-2	.	CASSVGGGYGYTF	TGTGCCAGCAGCGTAGGCGGGGGGTATGGCTACACCTTC
TRBV11-3	.	TRBJ2-2	.	CASSRTANTGELFF	TGTGCCAGCAGTCGGACAGCGAACACCGGGGAGCTGTTTTTT
TRBV7-2	TRBD1	TRBJ1-2	.	CASSTADRAFYGYTF	TGTGCCAGCAGCACGGCCGACAGGGCCTTCTATGGCTACACCTTC
TRBV10-1	TRBD1	TRBJ2-7	.	CASSDHRGSYEQYF	TGCGCCAGCAGTGACCACAGGGGCTCCTACGAGCAGTACTTC
TRBV27	.	TRBJ2-2	.	CASSKRGGELFF	TGTGCCAGCAGTAAGAGAGGCGGGGAGCTGTTTTTT
TRBV29-1	TRBD2	TRBJ2-7	.	CSVGTSNYEQYF	TGCAGCGTGGGGACTAGTAACTACGAGCAGTACTTC
TRBV7-9	TRBD2	TRBJ2-1	.	CASSLVGLAGSEQFF	TGTGCCAGCAGCTTAGTGGGGCTAGCGGGTAGTGAGCAGTTCTTC
TRBV7-2	.	TRBJ1-5	.	CASSLYEDQPQHF	TGTGCCAGCAGCTTATACGAGGATCAGCCCCAGCATTTT
TRBV6-6	.	TRBJ2-1	.	CASRPGRYNEQFF	TGTGCCAGCAGACCTGGGCGATACAATGAGCAGTTCTTC
TRBV5-1	TRBD2	TRBJ2-3	.	CASSDYLAGGSDTQYF	TGCGCCAGCAGCGACTATCTAGCGGGGGGATCAGATACGCAGTATTTT
TRBV7-9	.	TRBJ2-1	few	CASSLVGQLQFF	TGTGCCAGCAGCTTAGTCGGACAGTTGCAGTTCTTC
TRBV19	.	TRBJ2-3	.	CASSMGQTAPDTQYF	TGTGCCAGTAGTATGGGCCAGACTGCCCCAGATACGCAGTATTTT
TRBV30	.	TRBJ2-2	once	CAWINPLGNTGELFF	TGTGCCTGGATTAACCCTCTAGGGAACACCGGGGAGCTGTTTTTT
TRBV4-3	.	TRBJ2-7	.	CASSQDSSSSYEQYF	TGCGCCAGCAGCCAAGATTCGAGCAGCTCCTACGAGCAGTACTTC
TRBV5-1	.	TRBJ2-7	.	CASSPTGFYEQYF	TGCGCCAGCAGCCCCACAGGGTTCTACGAGCAGTACTTC
TRBV5-1	TRBD2	TRBJ2-2	.	CASSSRGPSGRYANTGELFF	TGCGCCAGCAGCTCGCGAGGCCCTAGCGGGAGATATGCGAACACCGGGGAGCTGTTTTTT
TRBV6-5	.	TRBJ2-3	few	CASTPAGTDTQYF	TGTGCCAGCACGCCGGCAGGCACAGATACGCAGTATTTT
TRBV21-1	.	TRBJ1-3	few	CASSLIHPFFAGNTIYF	TGTGCCAGCAGCCTCATCCATCCCTTTTTTGCTGGAAACACCATATATTTT
TRBV5-1	.	TRBJ1-1	once	CASSLSDGLEAFF	TGCGCCAGCAGCTTGTCCGACGGTTTAGAAGCTTTCTTT
TRBV5-1	TRBD2	TRBJ2-1	.	CASSRTSGMYNEQFF	TGCGCCAGCAGTCGGACTAGCGGGATGTACAATGAGCAGTTCTTC
TRBV5-4	TRBD1	TRBJ1-2	.	CASRRQGADGYTF	TGTGCCAGCAGGCGACAGGGGGCTGATGGCTACACCTTC
TRBV2	TRBD1	TRBJ2-5	once	CASSRTGETQYF	TGTGCCAGCAGCCGGACAGGGGAGACCCAGTACTTC
TRBV21-1	.	TRBJ1-2	.	CASSKGKFSGYTF	TGTGCCAGCAGCAAAGGAAAGTTTTCTGGCTACACCTTC
TRBV2	TRBD2	TRBJ2-1	few	CASRRKTSGNQVAYNEQFF	TGTGCCAGCAGGAGAAAGACTAGCGGTAACCAAGTGGCCTACAATGAGCAGTTCTTC
TRBV23-1	.	TRBJ2-5	.	CASRPLQARDQETQYF	TGCGCCAGCAGACCCCTCCAGGCCCGGGACCAAGAGACCCAGTACTTC
TRBV11-2	.	TRBJ2-2	.	CASRSTGELFF	TGTGCCAGCAGGTCCACCGGGGAGCTGTTTTTT
TRBV21-1	.	TRBJ2-5	.	CASSKAKGAWEGQYF	TGTGCCAGCAGCAAAGCTAAGGGGGCCTGGGAGGGCCAGTACTTC
TRBV7-9	TRBD1	TRBJ2-2	.	CASSPGQPTGELFF	TGTGCCAGCAGCCCGGGACAGCCCACCGGGGAGCTGTTTTTT
TRBV12-3/TRBV12-4	.	TRBJ2-7	.	CASSPADEQYF	TGTGCCAGCAGTCCCGCGGACGAGCAGTACTTC
TRBV9	TRBD1	TRBJ2-6	few	CASSVGQGPLTF	TGTGCCAGCAGCGTAGGACAGGGTCCCCTGACTTTC
TRBV6-1	.	TRBJ1-1	few	CASSEFYRTNTEAFF	TGTGCCAGCAGTGAATTTTACCGCACGAACACTGAAGCTTTCTTT
TRBV11-2	.	TRBJ2-5	few	CASQGPYQETQYF	TGTGCCAGTCAGGGCCCGTACCAAGAGACCCAGTACTTC
TRBV7-2	TRBD1	TRBJ1-1	.	CASSSGTANTEAFF	TGTGCCAGCAGCTCCGGGACAGCGAACACTGAAGCTTTCTTT
TRBV19	.	TRBJ1-1	.	CASSIDGGGSAFF	TGTGCCAGTAGCATAGATGGTGGGGGATCAGCTTTCTTT
TRBV5-1	.	TRBJ1-1	.	CASTREPTRAEAFF	TGCGCCAGCACCCGAGAACCCACCCGGGCCGAAGCTTTCTTT
TRBV11-2	.	TRBJ1-3	.	CASSSIRGYGNTIYF	TGTGCCAGCAGCTCCATTCGGGGGTACGGAAACACCATATATTTT
TRBV25-1	.	TRBJ2-5	.	CASSAPKAGTETQYF	TGTGCCAGCAGCGCCCCGAAAGCGGGTACGGAGACCCAGTACTTC
TRBV11-2	.	TRBJ2-1	once	CASSLERTGNEQFF	TGTGCCAGCAGCTTAGAAAGAACGGGTAATGAGCAGTTCTTC
TRBV3-1/TRBV3-2	.	TRBJ2-6	.	CASSQHRGANVLTF	TGTGCCAGCAGCCAACACAGGGGGGCCAACGTCCTGACTTTC
TRBV6-2/TRBV6-3	TRBD1	TRBJ1-5	.	CASSYSSHRGGNQPQHF	TGTGCCAGCAGTTACTCGAGTCACAGGGGAGGCAATCAGCCCCAGCATTTT